Each of the 26 T cell receptor beta chains below was sequenced from the same sample in a study of radiotherapy plus CTLA-4 blockade in lung cancer. Sequencing was performed with immunoSEQ multiplex PCR; in TCRdb, only in-frame clones are kept and a portion is missing. The sample holds about 95,000 clones, 83% seen once. Sample: peripheral blood, taken from a patient treated with radiotherapy plus ipilimumab. The receptor set was obtained from a human donor with non-small cell lung cancer who had stable disease on radiotherapy plus ipilimumab.

In its sample, this clone was seen once. An end of the junction differs from the germline gene, which may be a read error. The chain carries TRBV7-2 and TRBJ2-3; no firm D call. The length of the CDR3 is 12 residues. The germline V gene encodes CDR1 SGHTA and CDR2 FQGNSA. For the CDR3, the DNA is TGTGCCAGCAGGTTAGATACACGGGCGCAGTATTTT. Protein product: CASRLDTRAQYF.

The chain employs TRBV23-1 and TRBJ2-6, with D possibly matching TRBD1 (5 bases). TRBV23-1 belongs to the ORF category, with a function that is uncertain. This CDR3 contains 18 residues. Trimming left V 6 bases short and J 0 bases short, with 18 bases between. CDR3 bases: TGCGCCAGCAGACCCAGGGTGGCTGCGAACTCTGGGGCCAACGTCCTGACTTTC. Translating it yields CASRPRVAANSGANVLTF.

The genes are TRBV7-6 and TRBJ1-1; D possibly corresponds to TRBD1 (5 bases). This CDR3 has 16 residues. The V gene lost 1 base and the J gene lost 1 base, with 13 bases spanning the gap. Germline values: CDR1 SGHVS, CDR2 FNYEAQ. This CDR3 reads CASSLGAGLGNTEAFF. CDR3 nucleotides: TGTGCCAGCAGCTTAGGGGCAGGGCTGGGGAACACTGAAGCTTTCTTT. The variable domain in full, with the rest retrieved from reference TRBV7-6 and TRBJ1-1, is GAGVSQSPRYKVTKRGQDVALRCDPISGHVSLYWYRQALGQGPEFLTYFNYEAQQDKSGLPNDRFSAERPEGSISTLTIQRTEQRDSAMYRCASSLGAGLGNTEAFFGQGTRLTVV.

The chain recombines TRBV6-5 with TRBJ2-7; 8 bases fit TRBD1. The V segment lost 5 bases and the J segment 2 bases; nucleotides outside the gene matches: 8. Germline V gene data show CDR1 as MNHEY and CDR2 as SVGAGI. CDR3 length: 15 amino acids. CDR3 nucleotides: TGTGCCAGCAGTCGACCGGGACAGGTCACCTACGAGCAGTACTTC. Protein: CASSRPGQVTYEQYF.

This rearrangement joins TRBV6-1 to TRBJ2-7, with 9 bases lining up with TRBD1. The germline gives CDR1 MNHNS, CDR2 SASEGT. The CDR3 spans 14 residues. V was clipped by 4 bases and J by 3 bases; unmatched bases: 4. The CDR3 coding sequence is TGTGCCAGCAGTGGGGGGACAGGGCTCTACGAGCAGTACTTC. Protein product: CASSGGTGLYEQYF.

This clone came up once. This chain connects TRBV25-1 to TRBJ2-3, with D perhaps TRBD2 (5 bases). CDR1 is MGHDK, CDR2 SYGVNS, per germline. There are 14 residues in the CDR3. Trimming took off 6 bases at V and 0 bases at J, with 10 bases between the two ends. The DNA for the CDR3 is TGTGCCAGCAGCTTTGGCGGGAGCACAGATACGCAGTATTTT. Protein sequence: CASSFGGSTDTQYF. The full variable domain, completed using reference TRBV25-1 and TRBJ2-3, is EADIYQTPRYLVIGTGKKITLECSQTMGHDKMYWYQQDPGMELHLIHYSYGVNSTEKGDLSSESTVSRIRTEHFPLTLESARPSHTSQYLCASSFGGSTDTQYFGPGTRLTVL.

The J gene is TRBJ1-1, the V gene TRBV6-5; D unclear. V lost 2 bases, J lost 5 bases, and 9 bases lay in between. This CDR3 region has 13 residues. Germline CDR1 MNHEY, CDR2 SVGAGI. The CDR3 bases are TGTGCCAGCAGTTACGGGAGGCGGACTGAAGCTTTCTTT. Its translation: CASSYGRRTEAFF.

The chain couples TRBV7-2 to TRBJ1-5, with 12 bases aligning to TRBD1. This CDR3 has 15 amino acids. CDR1 is SGHTA and CDR2 is FQGNSA in the germline V gene. V was clipped by 3 bases and J by 6 bases; unmatched bases: 3. In nucleotides, the CDR3 is TGTGCCAGCAGCTTCGGGACAGGGGGCTTTCAGCCCCAGCATTTT. This sequence encodes CASSFGTGGFQPQHF.

The chain is built from TRBV2 and TRBJ2-3; TRBD2 matches at 11 bases. The CDR3 contains 15 residues. CDR1 and CDR2 (germline): SNHLY, FYNNEI. J lost 2 bases, V lost 5 bases, and 3 bases had no gene match. CDR3 region: CASSISGGATDTQYF. CDR3 in DNA: TGTGCCAGCAGTATTAGCGGGGGGGCCACAGATACGCAGTATTTT.

This chain joins TRBV11-3 and TRBJ2-1, with D tentatively TRBD2 (6 bases). The ends were cut back, 0 bases at V and 8 bases at J, with 8 bases in the middle. The CDR3 consists of 13 residues. CDR1 is SGHNT and CDR2 is YENEEA in the germline V gene. In DNA form, the CDR3 reads TGTGCCAGCAGCTTAGATGGGGGGTATGAGCAGTTCTTC. Encoded protein: CASSLDGGYEQFF.

The chain couples TRBV2 to TRBJ2-1; tentatively, D is TRBD1 (6 bases). CDR1 is SNHLY, CDR2 FYNNEI, per germline. This CDR3 is built from 15 residues. The germline V and J ends were trimmed by 7 bases and 0 bases, with 13 bases remaining between them. CDR3 DNA: TGTGCCAGCAAGACCAGGGGAAGCTCCTACAATGAGCAGTTCTTC. It translates to CASKTRGSSYNEQFF.

The V gene is TRBV10-2, the J gene TRBJ2-7; D ambiguous. Germline CDR1 WSHSY, CDR2 SAAADI. Trimming left V 3 bases short and J 4 bases short, with 10 bases between. The length of the CDR3 is 13 residues. The CDR3, as DNA: TGCGCCAGCAGTGAATGGACCGCTTACGAGCAGTACTTC. Amino acid sequence: CASSEWTAYEQYF.

CDR3 region: CARSGGANEKLFF. In nucleotides, the CDR3 is TGTGCCCGTTCGGGGGGGGCTAATGAAAAACTGTTTTTT. The chain recombines TRBV30 with TRBJ1-4, with a weak D call TRBD1 (5 bases). CDR1 and CDR2 from the germline V gene are GTSNPN and SVGIG (reference sequence). Trimming removed 8 bases from V and 3 bases from J, with 13 bases in between. The CDR3 extends over 13 amino acids.

This clone showed up just a few times. The chain joins TRBV4-1 to TRBJ2-3; TRBD2 matches 15 bases. V shed 5 bases and J 6 bases; nucleotides not matched to a gene: 9. This CDR3 contains 17 residues. Germline V gene lookup returns CDR1 MGHRA and CDR2 YSYEKL. Written as DNA, the CDR3 is TGCGCCAGCAGCATCCTCGGACTAGCGGGAGGGCCGGATACGCAGTATTTT. The encoded protein is CASSILGLAGGPDTQYF.

This clone occurred a few times. The chain joins TRBV29-1 to TRBJ1-3, with unresolved D. Trimming removed 3 bases from V and 3 bases from J, with 6 bases in between. This CDR3 is 12 amino acids long. The germline V gene has CDR1 SQVTM and CDR2 ANQGSEA. Written as DNA, the CDR3 is TGCAGCGTTGACACAGTTGGAAACACCATATATTTT. Translation gives CSVDTVGNTIYF.

This clone was observed a handful of times. The rearrangement uses TRBV7-8 and TRBJ2-7, with D possibly being TRBD2 (5 bases). CDR1 and CDR2 (germline): SGHVS, FQNEAQ. This CDR3 contains 14 residues. The germline V and J ends were trimmed by 4 bases and 1 base, with 11 bases remaining between them. The CDR3 reads CASSSRAYSYEQYF. The CDR3 coding sequence is TGTGCCAGCAGCTCGAGGGCGTATTCCTACGAGCAGTACTTC.

The gene calls are TRBV5-1 and TRBJ2-7; tentative D call: TRBD2 (6 bases). Germline V gene sequence: CDR1 SGHRS, CDR2 YFSETQ. The V end lost 0 bases, the J end lost 7 bases, and 14 bases lay between the germline ends. This CDR3 contains 14 residues. The CDR3 nucleotides read TGCGCCAGCAGCTTGGATAGCAGGGCGGGGGAGCAGTACTTC. Encoded protein: CASSLDSRAGEQYF. Supplemented by reference TRBV5-1 and TRBJ2-7, the full variable domain reads KAGVTQTPRYLIKTRGQQVTLSCSPISGHRSVSWYQQTPGQGLQFLFEYFSETQRNKGNFPGRFSGRQFSNSRSEMNVSTLELGDSALYLCASSLDSRAGEQYFGPGTRLTVT.

V and J are TRBV6-1 and TRBJ2-7; D could derive from TRBD1 or TRBD2 (5 bases each). Germline CDR1 is MNHNS and CDR2 is SASEGT. Trimming cost V 3 bases and J 10 bases, with 16 bases left between them. This CDR3 has 13 residues. Here the CDR3 DNA reads TGTGCCAGCAGTGAGGGCCCAGGGAGTTTACAGTACTTC. It translates to CASSEGPGSLQYF.

This rearrangement joins TRBV25-1 to TRBJ1-5; tentative D call: TRBD1 (5 bases). Trimming removed 5 bases from V and 6 bases from J, with 23 bases in between. CDR3 size: 17 residues. Germline V gene data show CDR1 as MGHDK and CDR2 as SYGVNS. CDR3 nucleotides: TGTGCCAGCAGTCCGAGGGACTCAGGAGGGCTGGGTCAGCCCCAGCATTTT. It codes for CASSPRDSGGLGQPQHF.

J is TRBJ2-2 and V is TRBV5-1; 12 bases are a match to TRBD1. The germline V gene has CDR1 SGHRS and CDR2 YFSETQ. The V segment lost 4 bases and the J segment 5 bases; nucleotides outside the gene matches: 3. This CDR3 spans 15 amino acids. The CDR3 here is CASSGDRGLTGELFF. The CDR3 bases are TGCGCCAGCAGCGGGGACAGGGGGCTGACCGGGGAGCTGTTTTTT.

The chain employs TRBV6-6 and TRBJ1-1, with 8 bases aligning to TRBD1. V shed 6 bases and J 1 base; nucleotides not matched to a gene: 4. The germline CDR1 and CDR2 sequences are MNHNY and SVGAGI (reference sequence). The CDR3 totals 14 residues. As DNA, the CDR3 is TGTGCCAGCAGCCTCGACAGGGGGAACACTGAAGCTTTCTTT. Protein: CASSLDRGNTEAFF.

For this clone: At one boundary the junction diverges from the germline segment, which might be a read error. The genes are TRBV5-4 and TRBJ1-1; 8 nucleotides line up with TRBD1. This CDR3 spans 16 amino acids. Looked up from germline, CDR1 is SGHNT and CDR2 is YYREEE (reference sequence). As DNA, the CDR3 is TGTGCCAACAGCTTGGAGACAGGGGTCCCCGGTGGTGAAGCTTTCTTT. Encoded protein: CANSLETGVPGGEAFF.

This chain connects TRBV6-6 to TRBJ2-1; TRBD1 agrees at 7 bases. Germline values: CDR1 MNHNY, CDR2 SVGAGI (reference sequence). After removal of 0 bases from V and 9 bases from J, the junction contained 11 bases not matched to a gene. The CDR3 spans 16 residues. The CDR3 loop reads CASSYSTRTGDVEQFF. The DNA for the CDR3 is TGTGCCAGCAGTTACTCCACTCGGACAGGCGACGTTGAGCAGTTCTTC.

The chain has TRBV5-1 and TRBJ2-2; 10 bases agree with TRBD1. Trimming removed 1 base from V and 6 bases from J; junction bases left unmatched: 12. Germline V gene data show CDR1 as SGHRS and CDR2 as YFSETQ. The CDR3 length is 18 residues. CDR3 in DNA: TGCGCCAGCAGCTTGATGAGGGAGCGGGACAGGGGATCCGGGGAGCTGTTTTTT. The encoded protein is CASSLMRERDRGSGELFF.

The chain uses TRBV11-3 and TRBJ2-2; D uncertain. Germline V gives CDR1 SGHNT, CDR2 YENEEA. The CDR3 contains 14 residues. The V end was cut by 1 base, the J end by 2 bases, with 5 bases between. In DNA form, the CDR3 reads TGTGCCAGCAGCTTAGGTGGAAACACCGGGGAGCTGTTTTTT. Protein product: CASSLGGNTGELFF.

V and J are TRBV11-3 and TRBJ2-7; unclear D gene. CDR1 SGHNT and CDR2 YENEEA come from the germline V gene. Deletions cut 5 bases from V and 1 base from J, with 12 bases between. The CDR3 has 14 residues. The CDR3 coding sequence is TGTGCCAGCAGCCTCTTCTCCGGGTCCTACGAGCAGTACTTC. The encoded protein is CASSLFSGSYEQYF.